A selection of T cell receptor beta chains follows, all from one sample in a study of breast tumors, draining lymph nodes, adjacent tissues. TCRdb ran MiXCR on the multiplex PCR reads and lists one entry per CDR3 protein. This table holds 140,000 to 150,000 distinct CDR3 sequences, about 33% found once. Sequencing was performed on axillary lymph node tissue. The receptor set was obtained from a female donor with breast cancer. Some clones in this sample may be carry-over from other donors' samples. Both conserved end residues are trimmed from each CDR3. The D gene is left open where the match is weak.

TRBV9	TRBD1	TRBJ1-6	13	ACSATGQDRSPLH
TRBV20-1	TRBD2	TRBJ2-3	12	SGSGGLVADTQY
TRBV30	-	TRBJ2-5	14	AWSDPTSRGGETQY
TRBV6-1	TRBD1	TRBJ1-6	13	ASSDRDSNNSPLH
TRBV7-2	TRBD2	TRBJ2-3	15	ASSLAPGGGPTDTQY
TRBV6-2/TRBV6-3	TRBD1	TRBJ1-5	14	ASRKILQGNQETQH
TRBV7-6	TRBD1	TRBJ1-6	12	ASSPGTGGSPLH
TRBV5-1	TRBD2	TRBJ2-1	14	ASFLRSLAGINEQF
TRBV6-1	TRBD1	TRBJ2-3	13	ASTQDRVSTDTRY
TRBV20-1	-	TRBJ1-3	13	SALTLRGAGNTIY
TRBV7-9	-	TRBJ2-7	10	ASSLGTYEQY
TRBV7-8	-	TRBJ2-3	12	ASSPYRSLDTQY
TRBV7-8	-	TRBJ2-1	12	ASSLGQENNEQF
TRBV9	-	TRBJ1-2	11	ASSPDGQYGHT
TRBV19	-	TRBJ2-6	13	ASTNEWPGANVLT
TRBV10-1	-	TRBJ2-1	14	ASSDLATGSYNEQF
TRBV6-5	-	TRBJ1-4	13	ASSHSGTPNEKLF
TRBV9	-	TRBJ2-2	11	ASSVGNTGELF
TRBV24-1	TRBD1	TRBJ2-3	14	ATSDLRDRGTDTQY
TRBV3-1	-	TRBJ1-2	11	ASSQEGAGGYT
TRBV6-4	-	TRBJ1-5	13	ASRPWAGVFQPQH
TRBV28	-	TRBJ1-2	9	AGNVDSGYT
TRBV7-2	TRBD1	TRBJ1-2	15	ASSSPGQGVHLHGYT
TRBV6-6	TRBD1	TRBJ1-6	13	ASSYSGQGFSPLH
TRBV7-2	-	TRBJ1-2	12	ASSRPGSVHGYT
TRBV29-1	-	TRBJ1-2	11	SVEGGSFYGYT
TRBV7-2	-	TRBJ1-2	11	ASSARENYGYT
TRBV6-1	TRBD1	TRBJ1-5	16	ASSPGTDSLPSNQPQH
TRBV12-5	TRBD2	TRBJ2-1	16	ASGLVPTSGSSYNEQF
TRBV6-1	TRBD1	TRBJ1-5	14	ASRQGGAGSNQPQH
TRBV7-3	-	TRBJ1-6	12	ASSLMGGNSPLH
TRBV20-1	TRBD2	TRBJ2-1	12	SAITSGGGNEQF
TRBV6-6	TRBD2	TRBJ2-2	14	ASSHRPSGGAGELF
TRBV6-6	-	TRBJ1-1	13	ASSHEVGRGAEAF
TRBV5-4	-	TRBJ1-2	12	ASSSQGHGGGYT
TRBV2	TRBD1	TRBJ1-4	12	ASKTGSSNEKLF